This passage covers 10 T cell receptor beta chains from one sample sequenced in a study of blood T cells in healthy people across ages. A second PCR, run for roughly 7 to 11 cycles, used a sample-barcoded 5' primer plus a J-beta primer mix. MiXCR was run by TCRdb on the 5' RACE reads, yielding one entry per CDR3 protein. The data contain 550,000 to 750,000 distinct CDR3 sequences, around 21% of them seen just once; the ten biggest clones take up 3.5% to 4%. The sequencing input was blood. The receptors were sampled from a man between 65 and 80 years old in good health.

The CDR3 sequence: CSQLGLAGVKRTDTQYF. CDR3 in DNA: TGCAGCCAACTGGGGCTAGCGGGAGTTAAACGGACAGATACGCAGTATTTT. This rearrangement joins TRBV20-1 to TRBJ2-3, with TRBD2 identical over 10 bases. This CDR3 contains 17 residues. Germline CDR1 DFQATT, CDR2 SNEGSKA (reference sequence).

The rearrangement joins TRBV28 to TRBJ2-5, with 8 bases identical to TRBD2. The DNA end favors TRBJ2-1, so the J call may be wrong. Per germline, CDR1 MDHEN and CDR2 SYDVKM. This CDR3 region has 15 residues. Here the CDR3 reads CASSPQRGFRNEQFF. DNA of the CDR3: TGTGCCAGCAGTCCCCAGCGGGGGTTCCGAAATGAGCAGTTCTTC.

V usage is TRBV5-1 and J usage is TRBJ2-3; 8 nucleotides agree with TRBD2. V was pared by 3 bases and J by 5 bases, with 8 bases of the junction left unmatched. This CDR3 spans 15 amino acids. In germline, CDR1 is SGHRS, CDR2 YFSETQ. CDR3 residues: CASSSRGLEGDTQYF. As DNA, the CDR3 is TGCGCCAGCAGCTCTAGGGGACTAGAGGGAGATACGCAGTATTTT. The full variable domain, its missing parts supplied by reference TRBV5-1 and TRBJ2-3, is KAGVTQTPRYLIKTRGQQVTLSCSPISGHRSVSWYQQTPGQGLQFLFEYFSETQRNKGNFPGRFSGRQFSNSRSEMNVSTLELGDSALYLCASSSRGLEGDTQYFGPGTRLTVL.

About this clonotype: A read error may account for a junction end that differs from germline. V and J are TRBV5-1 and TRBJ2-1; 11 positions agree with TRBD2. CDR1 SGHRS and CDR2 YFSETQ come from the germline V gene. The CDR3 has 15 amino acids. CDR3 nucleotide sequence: TGTGCCAGCAGTCTACTAGCGGGGGCCCAAAATGAGCAGTTCTTC. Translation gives CASSLLAGAQNEQFF. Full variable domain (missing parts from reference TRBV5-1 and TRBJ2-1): KAGVTQTPRYLIKTRGQQVTLSCSPISGHRSVSWYQQTPGQGLQFLFEYFSETQRNKGNFPGRFSGRQFSNSRSEMNVSTLELGDSALYLCASSLLAGAQNEQFFGPGTRLTVL.

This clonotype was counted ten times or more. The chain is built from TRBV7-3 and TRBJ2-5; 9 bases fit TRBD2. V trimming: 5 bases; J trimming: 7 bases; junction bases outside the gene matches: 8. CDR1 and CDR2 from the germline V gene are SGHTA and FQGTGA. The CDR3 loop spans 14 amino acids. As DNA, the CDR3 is TGTGCCAGCAGCCCATCTAGCGGGATGGGGACCCAGTACTTC. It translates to CASSPSSGMGTQYF.

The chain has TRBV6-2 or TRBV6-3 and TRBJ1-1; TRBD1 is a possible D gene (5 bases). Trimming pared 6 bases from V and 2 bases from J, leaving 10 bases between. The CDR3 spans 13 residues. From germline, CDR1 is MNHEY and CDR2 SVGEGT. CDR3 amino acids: CASRPGYNTEAFF. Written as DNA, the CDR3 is TGTGCCAGCAGACCAGGGTATAACACTGAAGCTTTCTTT.

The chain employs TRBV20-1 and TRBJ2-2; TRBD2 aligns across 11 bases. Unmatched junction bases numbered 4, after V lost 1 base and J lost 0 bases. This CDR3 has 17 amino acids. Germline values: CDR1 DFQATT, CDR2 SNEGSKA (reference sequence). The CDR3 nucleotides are TGCAGTGCTAGAGGGCTAGCGGGAGGCGCGAACACCGGGGAGCTGTTTTTT. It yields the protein CSARGLAGGANTGELFF.

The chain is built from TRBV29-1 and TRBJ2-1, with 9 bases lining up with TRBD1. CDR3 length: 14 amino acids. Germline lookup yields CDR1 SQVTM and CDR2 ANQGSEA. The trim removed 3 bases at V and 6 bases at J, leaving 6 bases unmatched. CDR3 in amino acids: CSVDPGTGSNEQFF. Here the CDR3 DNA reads TGCAGCGTTGACCCCGGGACAGGGTCCAATGAGCAGTTCTTC.

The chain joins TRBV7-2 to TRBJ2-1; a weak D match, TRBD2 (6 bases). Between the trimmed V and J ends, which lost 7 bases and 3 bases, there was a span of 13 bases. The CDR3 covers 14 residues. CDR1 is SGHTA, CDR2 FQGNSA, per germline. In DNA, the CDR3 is TGTGCCAGCAAGATCCGGGACTTCTACAATGAGCAGTTCTTC. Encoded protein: CASKIRDFYNEQFF.

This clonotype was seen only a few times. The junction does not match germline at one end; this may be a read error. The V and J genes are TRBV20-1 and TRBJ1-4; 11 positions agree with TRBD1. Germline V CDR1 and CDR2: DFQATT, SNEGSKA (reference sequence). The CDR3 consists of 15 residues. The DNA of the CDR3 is TGTAGTGCTAGGGCCTCCGGGACAGGGGGTGAAAAACTGTTTTTT. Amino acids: CSARASGTGGEKLFF.